This TCR beta chain was observed in a study of CD8 T cells in ankylosing spondylitis. TCRdb reprocessed the 5' RACE reads with MiXCR, giving one entry per CDR3 protein. The sample shows about 220,000 distinct CDR3 sequences, approximately 24% of them seen only once. Germline CDR1 is SGHTA and CDR2 is FQGNSA. This CDR3 region has 14 residues. Trimming stripped 1 base from V and 2 bases from J, with 9 bases between. In the case of this clonotype: Its antigen is unknown.

Study-level points and caveats: For ankylosing spondylitis blood, a TCR beta motif of 7 or 8 highly homologous variants appeared characteristic. A number of the motif variants had already been described in reactive arthritis synovial fluid and blood.

The TCR comes from a male donor with ankylosing spondylitis or in good health (not recorded which). The chain employs TRBV7-2 and TRBJ2-7, with D possibly matching TRBD1 (6 bases). Material for sequencing was blood, either unsorted or a sorted T cell fraction (not recorded which). CDR3 region: CASSLGTVTYEQYF. The DNA of the CDR3 is TGTGCCAGCAGCTTAGGGACAGTTACCTACGAGCAGTACTTC. Supplemented by reference TRBV7-2 and TRBJ2-7, the full variable domain reads GAGVSQSPSNKVTEKGKDVELRCDPISGHTALYWYRQSLGQGLEFLIYFQGNSAPDKSGLPSDRFSAERTGGSVSTLTIQRTQQEDSAVYLCASSLGTVTYEQYFGPGTRLTVT.